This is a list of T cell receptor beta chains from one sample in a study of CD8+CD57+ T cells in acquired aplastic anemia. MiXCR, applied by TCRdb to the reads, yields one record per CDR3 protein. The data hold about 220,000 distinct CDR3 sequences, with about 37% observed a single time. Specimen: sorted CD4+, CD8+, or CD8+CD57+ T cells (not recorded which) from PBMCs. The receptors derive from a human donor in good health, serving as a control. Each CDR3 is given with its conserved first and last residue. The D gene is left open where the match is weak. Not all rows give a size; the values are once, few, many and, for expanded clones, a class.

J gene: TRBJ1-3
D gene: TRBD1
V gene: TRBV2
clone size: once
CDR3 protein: CASGRGHVSGNTIYF
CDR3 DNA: TGTGCCAGCGGGAGGGGGCACGTATCTGGAAACACCATATATTTT

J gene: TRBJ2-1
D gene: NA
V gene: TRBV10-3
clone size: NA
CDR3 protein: CAIGGSFNEQFF
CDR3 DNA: TGTGCCATTGGGGGGTCCTTTAATGAGCAGTTCTTC

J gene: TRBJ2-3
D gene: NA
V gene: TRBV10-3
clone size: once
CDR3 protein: CAIRGGDTQYF
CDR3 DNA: TGTGCCATCAGGGGGGGAGATACGCAGTATTTT

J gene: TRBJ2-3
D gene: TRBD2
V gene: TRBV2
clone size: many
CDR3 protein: CASRDETGGVADTQYF
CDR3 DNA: TGTGCCAGCAGAGACGAGACCGGGGGGGTGGCAGATACGCAGTATTTT

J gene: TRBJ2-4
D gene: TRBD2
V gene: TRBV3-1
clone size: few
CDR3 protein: CASSQGASGGGIQYF
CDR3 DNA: TGTGCCAGCAGCCAAGGGGCTAGCGGGGGTGGAATTCAGTACTTC

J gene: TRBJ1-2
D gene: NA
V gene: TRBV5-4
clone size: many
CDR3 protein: CASSWDRQTNYGYTF
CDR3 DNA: TGTGCCAGCAGCTGGGATCGACAGACTAACTATGGCTACACCTTC

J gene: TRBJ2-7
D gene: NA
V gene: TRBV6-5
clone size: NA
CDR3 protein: CASSYDTLGYEQYF
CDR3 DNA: TGTGCCAGCAGTTACGACACACTAGGTTACGAGCAGTACTTC

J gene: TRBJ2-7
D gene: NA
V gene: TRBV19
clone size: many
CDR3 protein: CASSIRRGTYEQYF
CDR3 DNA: TGTGCCAGTAGTATACGTAGGGGCACCTACGAGCAGTACTTC

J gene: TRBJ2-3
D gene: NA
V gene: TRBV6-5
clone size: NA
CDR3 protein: CASSYGSHVDTQYF
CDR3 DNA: TGTGCCAGCAGTTACGGTTCGCATGTGGATACGCAGTATTTT

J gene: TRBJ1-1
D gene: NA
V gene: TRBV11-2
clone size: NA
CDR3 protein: CASGSPTGTVQVRAFF
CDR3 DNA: TGTGCCAGCGGCTCACCCACCGGGACCGTGCAAGTTCGGGCTTTCTTT

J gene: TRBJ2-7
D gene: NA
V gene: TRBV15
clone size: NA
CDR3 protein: CATSRDRSGRVSYEQYF
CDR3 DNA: TGTGCCACCAGCAGAGATCGCTCCGGCAGGGTCTCCTACGAGCAGTACTTC

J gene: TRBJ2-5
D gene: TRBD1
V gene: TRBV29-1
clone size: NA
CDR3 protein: CSVEHELDRALQETQYF
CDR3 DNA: TGCAGCGTTGAACACGAGCTGGACAGGGCCCTCCAAGAGACCCAGTACTTC

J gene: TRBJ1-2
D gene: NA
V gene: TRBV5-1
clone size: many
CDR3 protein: CASSAGQNYGYTF
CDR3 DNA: TGCGCCAGCAGCGCCGGACAGAACTATGGCTACACCTTC

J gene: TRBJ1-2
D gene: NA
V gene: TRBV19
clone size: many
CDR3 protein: CASSPPPPSGGYTF
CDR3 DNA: TGTGCCAGTAGTCCCCCACCCCCTTCTGGAGGCTACACCTTC

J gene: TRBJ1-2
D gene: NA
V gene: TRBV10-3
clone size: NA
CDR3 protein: CAISFIGGLGHGYTF
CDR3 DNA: TGTGCCATCAGTTTTATCGGGGGTTTAGGACATGGCTACACCTTC

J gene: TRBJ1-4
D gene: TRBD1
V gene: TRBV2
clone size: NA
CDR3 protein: CASRRTGAKNEKLFF
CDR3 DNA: TGTGCCAGCAGGAGGACAGGTGCTAAAAATGAAAAACTGTTTTTT

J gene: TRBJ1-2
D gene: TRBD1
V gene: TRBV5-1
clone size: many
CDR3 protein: CASSPKTGTEMGYTF
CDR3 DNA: TGCGCCAGCAGCCCGAAAACCGGGACAGAGATGGGCTACACCTTC

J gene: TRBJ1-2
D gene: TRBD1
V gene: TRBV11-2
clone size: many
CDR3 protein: CASSLVRGLGGYTF
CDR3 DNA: TGTGCCAGCAGCTTAGTGAGGGGGCTGGGTGGCTACACCTTC

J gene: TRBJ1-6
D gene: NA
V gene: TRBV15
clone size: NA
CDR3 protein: CATTLAGPISSPLHF
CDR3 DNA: TGTGCCACCACCCTGGCAGGGCCAATTTCCTCACCCCTCCACTTT

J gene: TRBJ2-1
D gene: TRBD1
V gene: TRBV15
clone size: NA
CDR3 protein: CATSSGTEGDEQFF
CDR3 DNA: TGTGCCACCAGCAGCGGGACAGAGGGGGATGAGCAGTTCTTC

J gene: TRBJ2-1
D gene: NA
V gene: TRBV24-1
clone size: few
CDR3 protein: CATSDSRAIEQFF
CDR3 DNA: TGTGCCACCAGTGACTCAAGGGCGATTGAGCAGTTCTTC

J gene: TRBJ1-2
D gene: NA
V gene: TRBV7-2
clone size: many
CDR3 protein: CASSYRGGLEYGYTF
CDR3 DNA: TGTGCCAGCAGCTACAGAGGGGGTCTAGAATATGGCTACACCTTC

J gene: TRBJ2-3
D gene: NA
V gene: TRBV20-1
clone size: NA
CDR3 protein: CSAMAFWRGKTDTQYF
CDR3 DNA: TGCAGTGCTATGGCCTTTTGGCGGGGAAAAACAGATACGCAGTATTTT

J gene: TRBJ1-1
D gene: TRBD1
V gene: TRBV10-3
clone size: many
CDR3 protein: CAIRGQGTEAFF
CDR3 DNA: TGTGCCATCAGGGGACAGGGGACTGAAGCTTTCTTT

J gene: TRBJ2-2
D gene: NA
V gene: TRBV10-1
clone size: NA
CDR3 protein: CASSESENTGELFF
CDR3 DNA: TGCGCCAGCAGTGAGTCAGAGAACACCGGGGAGCTGTTTTTT

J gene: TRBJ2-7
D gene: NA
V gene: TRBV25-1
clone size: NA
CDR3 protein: CASSELGGGDEQYF
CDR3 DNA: TGTGCCAGCAGTGAACTAGGGGGGGGAGACGAGCAGTACTTC